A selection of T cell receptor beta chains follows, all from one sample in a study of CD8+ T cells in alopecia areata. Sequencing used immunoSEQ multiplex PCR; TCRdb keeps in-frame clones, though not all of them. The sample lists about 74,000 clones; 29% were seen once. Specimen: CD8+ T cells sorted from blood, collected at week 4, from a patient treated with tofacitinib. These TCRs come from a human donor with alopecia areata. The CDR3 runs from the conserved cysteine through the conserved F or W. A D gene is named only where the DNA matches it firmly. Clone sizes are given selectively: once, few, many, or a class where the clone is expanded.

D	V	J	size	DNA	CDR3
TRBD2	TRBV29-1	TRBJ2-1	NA	TGCAGCGTGGTAGCGGGAGACGGCTATGAGCAGTTCTTC	CSVVAGDGYEQFF
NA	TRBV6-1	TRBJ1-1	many	TGTGCCAGCAGTGAAAAGGTAGAGCCGAACACTGAAGCTTTCTTT	CASSEKVEPNTEAFF
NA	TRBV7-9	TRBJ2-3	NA	TGTGCCAGCAGCTCGTGGCCCACAGATACGCAGTATTTT	CASSSWPTDTQYF
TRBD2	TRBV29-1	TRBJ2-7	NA	TGCAGCGCTTTGGGGGAGGGGTTCTACGAGCAGTACTTC	CSALGEGFYEQYF
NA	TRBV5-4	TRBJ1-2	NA	TGTGCCAGCAGCTCCTCGGCGGGGGAAGGCTACACCTTC	CASSSSAGEGYTF
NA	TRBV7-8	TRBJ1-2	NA	TGTGCCAGCAGCTTAGGTGCAGGGAATGGCTACACCTTC	CASSLGAGNGYTF
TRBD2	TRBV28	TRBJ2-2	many	TGTGCCAGCAGAGCGGGAGGGGACGCCGGGGAGCTGTTTTTT	CASRAGGDAGELFF
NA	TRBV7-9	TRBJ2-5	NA	TGTGCCAGCAGCTTTACTGTCCAAAACCGTAGAGAGACCCAGTACTTC	CASSFTVQNRRETQYF
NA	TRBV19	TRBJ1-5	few	TGTGCCAGTAGGACCGGCAATCAGCCCCAGCATTTT	CASRTGNQPQHF
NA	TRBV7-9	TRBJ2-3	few	TGTGCCAGCAGCTTTAGCACAGATACGCAGTATTTT	CASSFSTDTQYF
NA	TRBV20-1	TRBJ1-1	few	TGCAGTGCTCCTGCGTGGGGCAGGGACTTCTTT	CSAPAWGRDFF
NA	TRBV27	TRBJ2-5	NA	TGTGCCAGCAGTTCCCGAGGGGACGGGGAGACCCAGTACTTC	CASSSRGDGETQYF
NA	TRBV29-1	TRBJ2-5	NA	TGCAGCCTTTTAGTGGACAGTCAAGAGACCCAGTACTTC	CSLLVDSQETQYF
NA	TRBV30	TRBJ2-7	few	TGTGCCTGGACACCCGATCCCTACGAGCAGTACTTC	CAWTPDPYEQYF
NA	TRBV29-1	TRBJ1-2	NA	TGCAGCGCTAAACAGGGAAGCTCTTATGGCTACACCTTC	CSAKQGSSYGYTF
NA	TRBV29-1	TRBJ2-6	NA	TGCAGCGTTGAAATCGGGGGTGCTGGGGCCAACGTCCTGACTTTC	CSVEIGGAGANVLTF
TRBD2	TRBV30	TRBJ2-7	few	TGTGCCTGGAGTTTCGCTAGCGGGACCTACGAGCAGTACTTC	CAWSFASGTYEQYF
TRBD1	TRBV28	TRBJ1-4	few	TGTGCCAGCAGTTACAGGGGGGAAAATGAAAAACTGTTTTTT	CASSYRGENEKLFF
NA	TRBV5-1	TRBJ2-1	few	TGCGCCAGCAGCTTGTACTCTCGAAATGAGCAGTTCTTC	CASSLYSRNEQFF
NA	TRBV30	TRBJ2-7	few	TGTGCCTGCCGAGGACCCTACGAGCAGTACTTC	CACRGPYEQYF
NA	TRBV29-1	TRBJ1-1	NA	TGCAGCGTTGTAGTCGGAACTGAAGCTTTCTTT	CSVVVGTEAFF
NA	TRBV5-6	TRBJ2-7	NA	TGTGCCAGCAGCTTTGGGACAGAGCAGTACTTC	CASSFGTEQYF
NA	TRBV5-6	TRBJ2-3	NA	TGTGCCAGCAGCTTGGGCACCACAGATACGCAGTATTTT	CASSLGTTDTQYF
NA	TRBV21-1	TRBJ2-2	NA	TGTGCCAGCAGCATAAGCGGGGCTAACACCGGGGAGCTGTTTTTT	CASSISGANTGELFF
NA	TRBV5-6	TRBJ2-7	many	TGTGCCAGCAGCTTGGTGCAGCCCTCCTACGAGCAGTACTTC	CASSLVQPSYEQYF
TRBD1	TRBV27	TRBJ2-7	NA	TGTGCCAGCAGTACGACAGGGGCGAGAGAGCAGTACTTC	CASSTTGAREQYF
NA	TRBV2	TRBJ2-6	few	TGTGCCAGCAGTGATCTGACTGGTTCTGGGGCCAACGTCCTGACTTTC	CASSDLTGSGANVLTF
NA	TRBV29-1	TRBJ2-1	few	TGCAGCGTTGAAAGTGGCTCCAATGAGCAGTTCTTC	CSVESGSNEQFF